The TCR beta chain described here comes from a study of regulatory T cells in long-lasting Graves disease. This CDR3 has 16 residues. V was trimmed by 5 bases and J by 8 bases, leaving 24 bases between them. CDR1 and CDR2 (germline): SGHAT, FQNNGV. Time point here: newly diagnosed GD, antithyroid drugs for less than 3 months. The TCR library was made from RNA that had been extracted from PBMCs in TRIzol. With iRepertoire HTBI primers and Arm-PCR of CDR3 regions, TCR beta libraries were built. Each CDR3 protein gets one entry after TCRdb re-called the multiplex PCR reads with MiXCR. Of about 440,000 distinct CDR3 sequences detected, 15% appear once; the ten largest clones hold 16%. This clonotype was seen repeatedly, ten times or more. These data were also reused for a study on T cells in Graves' hyperthyroidism and ophthalmopathy.

The source of this sequence is a woman in her twenties or thirties with Graves disease. This chain links TRBV11-2 with TRBJ1-2; D possibly corresponds to TRBD1 (5 bases). This specimen consisted of peripheral blood mononuclear cells (PBMCs), obtained at new diagnosis, from a patient treated with antithyroid drugs. CDR3 sequence reads: CASSPSGGEGRRGYTF. DNA of the CDR3: TGTGCCAGCAGCCCAAGCGGAGGGGAGGGAAGGAGGGGCTACACCTTC.